This TCR beta chain was captured by sequencing in a study of shared clonotypes between healthy human individuals. Repertoires were generated with immunoSEQ multiplex PCR, while TCRdb's copy carries only in-frame clones and drops some. The sample yields 2 million to 2.5 million clones, 85% to 95% seen once. Trimming took 2 bases from V and 3 from J; bases not matched to a gene: 5. This CDR3 has 15 amino acids. Germline CDR1 and CDR2: SQVTM and ANQGSEA. The material sequenced was naive CD4+ T cells from PBMCs. Subset meaning: CD45RA+ positively selected. V gene TRBV29-1 combines with J gene TRBJ2-3; 10 bases are a match to TRBD1. The source of this sequence is a man aged 18 to 35 in good health. Some clones in this sample may be carry-over from other donors' samples. The CDR3 DNA reads as TGCAGCGTTGAATCTAGACAGGGGGCTACAGATACGCAGTATTTT. Amino acid sequence: CSVESRQGATDTQYF.